The 24 T cell receptor beta chains below all came from one sample that was sequenced in a study of T cell responses to AZD1222 COVID-19 vaccine. The protocol was immunoSEQ multiplex PCR, while the TCRdb copy is restricted to in-frame clones and leaves out a portion. The sample has around 100,000 clones; just under 95% are singletons. The sequencing used peripheral blood, collected on day 0 of AZD1222 vaccination. The source is an adult in good health.

The sample holds one count of this clone. V is TRBV25-1 and J is TRBJ1-1; no clear D. The CDR3 runs 15 residues. The V gene lost 5 bases and the J gene lost 2 bases, with 15 bases spanning the gap. Per germline, CDR1 MGHDK and CDR2 SYGVNS. The CDR3 sequence is CASSPGSTTNTEAFF. CDR3 sequence (DNA): TGTGCCAGCAGTCCGGGCAGCACGACAAACACTGAAGCTTTCTTT.

This clone was seen just once. The genes are TRBV19 and TRBJ1-5; tentative D call: TRBD1 (5 bases). V was clipped by 9 bases and J by 0 bases, with 12 bases between them. Germline-derived CDR1 and CDR2 are LNHDA and SQIVND (reference sequence). The CDR3 runs 14 residues. The CDR3 here is CASRGTYSNQPQHF. The CDR3 DNA reads as TGTGCCAGCCGGGGGACCTATAGCAATCAGCCCCAGCATTTT.

This rearrangement joins TRBV28 to TRBJ1-1, with 8 bases fitting TRBD1. The V gene end was trimmed by 3 bases and the J gene end by 4 bases; junction bases not matched to a gene: 7. The length of the CDR3 is 15 residues. Per the germline V gene, CDR1 is MDHEN and CDR2 is SYDVKM. The CDR3 here is CASSLLTGASTEAFF. CDR3 bases: TGTGCCAGCAGTTTGCTGACAGGGGCGAGCACTGAAGCTTTCTTT.

Here the CDR3 reads CASSQDGTAANYGYTF. The CDR3, as DNA: TGCGCCAGCAGCCAAGACGGGACAGCAGCTAACTATGGCTACACCTTC. This chain links TRBV4-1 with TRBJ1-2; 7 bases are a match to TRBD1. CDR3 length: 16 residues. V shed 0 bases, J shed 0 bases, and the junction held 4 bases outside the gene matches. Germline V gene data show CDR1 as MGHRA and CDR2 as YSYEKL.

The chain combines TRBV28 with TRBJ2-3; 10 nucleotides match TRBD2. Germline trimming cut 5 bases from V and 0 bases from J; bases unmatched to any gene: 11. CDR3 length equals 18 residues. The germline V gene has CDR1 MDHEN and CDR2 SYDVKM. The CDR3 reads CASSATLWTSGSTDTQYF. The CDR3 DNA reads TGTGCCAGCAGTGCAACTTTATGGACTAGCGGCAGCACAGATACGCAGTATTTT. Drawing the rest from reference TRBV28 and TRBJ2-3, the complete variable domain is DVKVTQSSRYLVKRTGEKVFLECVQDMDHENMFWYRQDPGLGLRLIYFSYDVKMKEKGDIPEGYSVSREKKERFSLILESASTNQTSMYLCASSATLWTSGSTDTQYFGPGTRLTVL.

This sequence joins TRBV3-1 (or the pseudogene TRBV3-2) and TRBJ2-3; 8 bases line up with TRBD2. After removal of 4 bases from V and 4 bases from J, the junction contained 7 bases not matched to a gene. The CDR3 runs to 15 residues. Germline-derived CDR1 and CDR2 are LGHDT and YNNKEL (reference sequence). CDR3 sequence: CASSLAGTRSDTQYF. The CDR3, as DNA: TGTGCCAGCAGCCTGGCCGGGACTAGGTCAGATACGCAGTATTTT.

Comment on this clone: At one end, the junction sequence differs from germline, possibly due to a read error. V gene TRBV7-7 combines with J gene TRBJ1-4, with D unclear. CDR1 is SSHAT and CDR2 is FNYEAQ in the germline V gene (reference sequence). The CDR3 has 15 residues. The CDR3 sequence is CASSLGVATNEKLFF. The CDR3 nucleotides are TGTGCTAGCAGCTTAGGTGTTGCAACTAATGAAAAACTGTTTTTT.

The J gene is TRBJ2-7, the V gene TRBV12-3 or TRBV12-4; D call uncertain. The CDR3 extends over 12 amino acids. V shed 2 bases and J shed 3 bases, with 5 bases lying between them. The CDR3 bases are TGTGCCAGCAGTTTATCAGGCTACGAGCAGTACTTC. Protein: CASSLSGYEQYF.

The rearrangement joins TRBV2 to TRBJ1-6, with D possibly being TRBD1 (6 bases). The germline V and J ends were trimmed by 6 bases and 0 bases, with 12 bases remaining between them. The germline V gene has CDR1 SNHLY and CDR2 FYNNEI. This CDR3 is built from 16 residues. CDR3 nucleotide sequence: TGTGCCAGCAGAGAGGACAGAATCTCCTATAATTCACCCCTCCACTTT. This gives the protein CASREDRISYNSPLHF.

The genes are TRBV30 and TRBJ1-3, with 10 bases identical to TRBD1. The CDR3 runs to 15 residues. Germline trimming cut 3 bases from V and 3 bases from J; bases unmatched to any gene: 5. In germline, CDR1 is GTSNPN, CDR2 SVGIG (reference sequence). CDR3: CAWSGTGVNGNTIYF. CDR3 nucleotide sequence: TGTGCCTGGAGCGGGACAGGGGTTAATGGAAACACCATATATTTT.

CDR3 nucleotide sequence: TGTGCCAGTAGTATGGTCAGCCACACCGGGGAGCTGTTTTTT. It encodes CASSMVSHTGELFF. The V gene is TRBV19, the J gene TRBJ2-2, with D hard to call. CDR3 length: 14 amino acids. Germline-derived CDR1 and CDR2 are LNHDA and SQIVND (reference sequence). V dropped 3 bases and J dropped 3 bases, with 8 bases sitting between them.

The chain recombines TRBV3-1 (or the pseudogene TRBV3-2) with TRBJ1-2, with unresolved D. V was pared by 1 base and J by 5 bases, with 5 bases between. This CDR3 contains 12 residues. The germline V gene encodes CDR1 LGHDT and CDR2 YNNKEL (reference sequence). CDR3 protein: CASSQVRYGYTF. The CDR3, as DNA: TGTGCCAGCAGCCAAGTGAGGTATGGCTACACCTTC.

The V call is TRBV18, the J call TRBJ1-2, with 8 bases that match TRBD1. Losses at the gene ends were 3 bases for V and 4 bases for J; bases not matched to a gene: 4. The germline gives CDR1 KGHSH, CDR2 LQKENI. The CDR3 loop spans 14 amino acids. CDR3 coding DNA: TGTGCCAGCTCACCCCTGGACAGGGTCTATGGCTACACCTTC. Its protein product is CASSPLDRVYGYTF.

In DNA form, the CDR3 reads TGTGCCAGTAGTACCCTGGGAAGGACAGGGACCGAGACCCAGTACTTC. Translating gives CASSTLGRTGTETQYF. The rearrangement uses TRBV19 and TRBJ2-5, with 8 bases matching TRBD1. CDR1 is LNHDA, CDR2 SQIVND, per germline (reference sequence). V trimming: 4 bases; J trimming: 5 bases; junction bases outside the gene matches: 12. CDR3 length: 16 amino acids.

This sequence joins TRBV29-1 and TRBJ1-1; the D gene is possibly TRBD1 (5 bases). The V end lost 6 bases, the J end lost 3 bases, and 14 bases lay between the germline ends. Germline V gives CDR1 SQVTM, CDR2 ANQGSEA. This CDR3 spans 13 amino acids. Here the CDR3 DNA reads TGCAGCGTGCGCCGTGGGGGAGACACTGAAGCTTTCTTT. The encoded protein is CSVRRGGDTEAFF.

This clone has a single count. The chain uses TRBV12-5 and TRBJ1-3; D possibly corresponds to TRBD1 (6 bases). Germline V lookup: CDR1 LGHNT, CDR2 FRNRAP. Trimming pared 5 bases from V and 1 base from J, leaving 12 bases between. This CDR3 has 15 residues. CDR3 region: CASGQTGSSGNTIYF. The CDR3 nucleotides are TGTGCTAGTGGTCAAACAGGGAGTTCTGGAAACACCATATATTTT.

This sequence joins TRBV2 and TRBJ2-7; tentatively, D is TRBD1 (5 bases). Trimming removed 7 bases from V and 5 bases from J, with 12 bases in between. CDR3 length equals 12 residues. Germline V lookup: CDR1 SNHLY, CDR2 FYNNEI. CDR3 sequence: CASNARGDEQYF. DNA of the CDR3: TGTGCCAGCAATGCAAGGGGCGACGAGCAGTACTTC.

The V call is TRBV18, the J call TRBJ1-1; no firm D call. V was shortened by 2 bases and J by 0 bases, with 4 bases between the two germline ends. The CDR3 covers 13 residues. Germline CDR1 KGHSH, CDR2 LQKENI. The CDR3 sequence is CASSPSVNTEAFF. DNA of the CDR3: TGTGCCAGCTCACCATCGGTGAACACTGAAGCTTTCTTT.

This sequence joins TRBV19 and TRBJ2-5, with D unresolved. In germline, CDR1 is LNHDA, CDR2 SQIVND (reference sequence). This CDR3 is built from 13 residues. Trimming shortened V by 0 bases and J by 5 bases, and 7 bases separated the two germline ends. Here the CDR3 DNA reads TGTGCCAGTAGTATAGATAGCAGGGAGACCCAGTACTTC. It codes for CASSIDSRETQYF.

This rearrangement joins TRBV6-5 to TRBJ1-1; D unclear. The CDR3 covers 12 residues. CDR1 is MNHEY and CDR2 is SVGAGI in the germline V gene. Between the trimmed V and J ends, which lost 4 bases and 0 bases, there was a span of 3 bases. CDR3 amino acids: CASSSMNTEAFF. The CDR3 DNA reads TGTGCCAGCAGTTCCATGAACACTGAAGCTTTCTTT.

This clone has a single count. This sequence joins TRBV27 and TRBJ1-1, with D unclear. The germline V and J ends were trimmed by 7 bases and 0 bases, with 12 bases remaining between them. The CDR3 runs 14 residues. CDR1 and CDR2 from the germline V gene are MNHEY and SMNVEV (reference sequence). The CDR3 loop reads CASTKGGLNTEAFF. DNA of the CDR3: TGTGCCAGCACAAAGGGAGGTTTGAACACTGAAGCTTTCTTT.

This clone was seen just once. The chain couples TRBV29-1 to TRBJ1-2, with D possibly being TRBD1 (5 bases). CDR1 SQVTM and CDR2 ANQGSEA come from the germline V gene. V was cut by 5 bases and J by 1 base, with 17 bases left in between. This CDR3 contains 15 residues. CDR3 sequence (DNA): TGCAGCGTTAAACGGGACCTCTCTAGTAACTATGGCTACACCTTC. It translates to CSVKRDLSSNYGYTF.

The CDR3 sequence: CASSLEGSRTAFF. Written as DNA, the CDR3 is TGTGCCAGCAGCTTAGAGGGCAGCCGGACCGCTTTCTTT. The rearrangement joins TRBV7-2 to TRBJ1-1; D remains unclear. The length of the CDR3 is 13 residues. Germline CDR1 reads SGHTA; CDR2 reads FQGNSA. The V end lost 1 base, the J end lost 11 bases, and 14 bases lay between the germline ends.

This chain connects TRBV12-5 to TRBJ2-1, with 9 bases lining up with TRBD2. Germline V gives CDR1 LGHNT, CDR2 FRNRAP. The CDR3 is made up of 16 amino acids. V shed 2 bases and J 2 bases; nucleotides not matched to a gene: 4. CDR3 in amino acids: CASGLRAGGAYNEQFF. In DNA form, the CDR3 reads TGTGCTAGTGGTTTGAGGGCGGGGGGGGCCTACAATGAGCAGTTCTTC.